This record concerns one T cell receptor (beta chain) sequence. This specimen belongs to a study of CD8 T cells in Susac syndrome. The authors reverse transcribed about 0.45 to 1 ug RNA with random hexamers. MiXCR was run by TCRdb on the immunoSEQ multiplex PCR reads, yielding one entry per CDR3 protein. This table holds around 280,000 distinct CDR3 sequences, around 90% found once. V shed 4 bases, J shed 3 bases, and the junction held 8 bases outside the gene matches. The length of the CDR3 is 16 residues. Germline lookup yields CDR1 SGHVS and CDR2 FQNEAQ. This TCR derives from a human donor with multiple sclerosis. The chain has TRBV7-8 and TRBJ1-2, with 10 nucleotides matching TRBD1. The sequenced material came from CD4+ T cells from PBMCs. The CDR3 loop reads CASSSSLGQGDYGYTF. The CDR3 DNA reads as TGTGCCAGCAGCTCTTCCCTAGGACAGGGGGACTATGGCTACACCTTC.